A single sample is the source of the 22 T cell receptor beta chains below, sequenced in a study of blood T cell repertoires in COVID-19. Only in-frame clones appear in the TCRdb table, and some are missing; sequencing was by immunoSEQ multiplex PCR. The sample consists of 270,000 or so clones, just under 90% of them appearing once. The sample consisted of peripheral blood. Every receptor here comes from a woman aged 25 to 39 with COVID-19, enrolled during active disease.

The V gene is TRBV7-8, the J gene TRBJ2-3, with 7 bases that match TRBD1. The CDR3 length is 15 residues. Germline CDR1 and CDR2: SGHVS and FQNEAQ. V lost 2 bases and J lost 2; bases outside the gene matches: 4. In DNA form, the CDR3 reads TGTGCCAGCAGCTTATCAGGGACAGACACAGATACGCAGTATTTT. Translation gives CASSLSGTDTDTQYF.

This clone was observed once. The chain employs TRBV11-3 and TRBJ2-3; 10 nucleotides align to TRBD2. V gave up 5 bases and J gave up 6 bases; unmatched junction bases: 5. This CDR3 is 14 amino acids long. Germline V CDR1 and CDR2: SGHNT, YENEEA. CDR3 sequence reads: CASSRAGGADTQYF. In nucleotides, the CDR3 is TGTGCCAGCAGCCGAGCGGGGGGGGCGGATACGCAGTATTTT.

The rearrangement links TRBV28 to TRBJ1-2; 8 bases match TRBD1. J was trimmed by 11 bases and V by 7 bases; bases with no gene match: 12. The CDR3 consists of 13 residues. The germline V gene has CDR1 MDHEN and CDR2 SYDVKM. CDR3 coding DNA: TGTGCCAGCACCGGACAGGGCCTGACGTTTTACACCTTC. This codes for CASTGQGLTFYTF.

A remark on this clone: Other nucleotide sequences in the sample specify the same CDR3. The chain has TRBV27 and TRBJ2-7; tentative D call: TRBD2 (6 bases). CDR1 is MNHEY and CDR2 is SMNVEV in the germline V gene (reference sequence). The CDR3 is 14 amino acids. Between the trimmed V and J ends, which lost 2 bases and 0 bases, there was a span of 8 bases. The CDR3 here is CASSLSGSSYEQYF. The DNA of the CDR3 is TGTGCCAGCAGTTTAAGCGGGTCCTCCTACGAGCAGTACTTC.

J is TRBJ2-1 and V is TRBV19; possibly TRBD1 for D (7 bases). Germline CDR1 and CDR2: LNHDA and SQIVND (reference sequence). V was shortened by 1 base and J by 9 bases, with 10 bases between the two germline ends. The CDR3 length is 13 residues. The CDR3 reads CASSIAGGGEQFF. The CDR3 DNA follows: TGTGCCAGTAGTATAGCAGGGGGAGGTGAGCAGTTCTTC. Using reference TRBV19 and TRBJ2-1 for the parts outside the CDR3, the full variable domain is DGGITQSPKYLFRKEGQNVTLSCEQNLNHDAMYWYRQDPGQGLRLIYYSQIVNDFQKGDIAEGYSVSREKKESFPLTVTSAQKNPTAFYLCASSIAGGGEQFFGPGTRLTVL.

This chain uses TRBV4-1 with TRBJ1-4; D gene unclear. This CDR3 is built from 15 residues. Trimming pared 1 base from V and 4 bases from J, leaving 10 bases between. Per germline, CDR1 MGHRA and CDR2 YSYEKL. Here the CDR3 DNA reads TGCGCCAGCAGCCAAGTGGGCAGCTTTAATGAAAAACTGTTTTTT. It codes for CASSQVGSFNEKLFF.

This clone was observed a few times. The rearrangement joins TRBV6-5 to TRBJ1-2, with 8 nucleotides matching TRBD1. The V segment lost 6 bases and the J segment 8 bases; nucleotides outside the gene matches: 8. The germline V gene encodes CDR1 MNHEY and CDR2 SVGAGI. The CDR3 runs 13 residues. The CDR3 DNA follows: TGTGCCAGCAGGAAACAGGGGGTGTACGGCTACACCTTC. This gives the protein CASRKQGVYGYTF.

The chain combines TRBV12-3 or TRBV12-4 with TRBJ1-2; D is possibly TRBD1 (5 bases). Trimming took off 6 bases at V and 5 bases at J, with 13 bases between the two ends. The CDR3 runs to 13 residues. The CDR3 nucleotides are TGTGCCAGCAGCCTTGACAGTAAATATGGCTACACCTTC. Residues: CASSLDSKYGYTF.

V is TRBV3-1 (or the pseudogene TRBV3-2) and J is TRBJ2-5; TRBD1 matches 9 bases. The V segment lost 3 bases and the J segment 1 base; nucleotides outside the gene matches: 6. Germline lookup yields CDR1 LGHDT and CDR2 YNNKEL (reference sequence). There are 16 residues in the CDR3. In nucleotides, the CDR3 is TGTGCCAGCAGCCAGACTGACAGGGGGTCCCAAGAGACCCAGTACTTC. It is translated as CASSQTDRGSQETQYF.

The gene calls are TRBV11-2 and TRBJ1-1; 7 bases are shared with TRBD1. CDR3 length: 16 amino acids. V was clipped by 7 bases and J by 2 bases; unmatched bases: 13. Germline V gene data show CDR1 as SGHAT and CDR2 as FQNNGV. This CDR3 is CASTSRTGTFNTEAFF. CDR3 DNA: TGTGCCAGCACCTCGCGGACAGGCACCTTTAACACTGAAGCTTTCTTT.

The chain has TRBV4-1 and TRBJ1-2; 8 positions agree with TRBD1. The CDR3 spans 16 residues. The ends lost 0 bases at V and 4 bases at J; junction bases unmatched: 7. The germline V gene encodes CDR1 MGHRA and CDR2 YSYEKL. The CDR3 protein is CASSQEPGQGPYGYTF. CDR3 in DNA: TGCGCCAGCAGCCAAGAACCCGGACAGGGACCCTATGGCTACACCTTC.

The chain couples TRBV5-5 to TRBJ2-7; a weak D match, TRBD1 (6 bases). V shed 3 bases and J shed 3 bases, with 13 bases lying between them. The germline V gene has CDR1 SGHKS and CDR2 YYEKEE (reference sequence). The CDR3 extends over 14 amino acids. This chain's CDR3 is CASSSQGMDYEQYF. The CDR3 bases are TGTGCCAGCAGCTCCCAGGGGATGGACTACGAGCAGTACTTC.

V usage is TRBV3-1 (or the pseudogene TRBV3-2) and J usage is TRBJ1-1, with unresolved D. Trimming took 3 bases from V and 1 from J, leaving 9 bases between them. The CDR3 totals 14 residues. The germline gives CDR1 LGHDT, CDR2 YNNKEL (reference sequence). CDR3 sequence (DNA): TGTGCCAGCAGCCAGCGAGGAGAGAACACTGAAGCTTTCTTT. Its protein is CASSQRGENTEAFF.

The chain combines TRBV4-2 with TRBJ2-1; D perhaps matches TRBD2 (5 bases). With 5 bases removed from V and 6 bases from J, the gap between germline ends came to 8 bases. This CDR3 comprises 12 residues. CDR1 LGHNA and CDR2 YNFKEQ come from the germline V gene. This CDR3 is CASSFRGNEQFF. For the CDR3, the DNA is TGTGCCAGCAGCTTTCGGGGCAATGAGCAGTTCTTC.

J is TRBJ2-1 and V is TRBV6-2 or TRBV6-3, with TRBD2 identical over 8 bases. The germline V gene has CDR1 MNHEY and CDR2 SVGEGT. Germline trimming cut 3 bases from V and 4 bases from J; bases unmatched to any gene: 8. The length of the CDR3 is 16 residues. The chain's CDR3 is CASSYWGGGLYNEQFF. The CDR3 region has the DNA TGTGCCAGCAGTTATTGGGGCGGGGGGTTATACAATGAGCAGTTCTTC.

For the CDR3, the DNA is TGTGCCAGCAGCCTACTAAGGGCAGGGAGGGAGACCCAGTACTTC. Residues: CASSLLRAGRETQYF. The chain combines TRBV7-9 with TRBJ2-5; D possibly corresponds to TRBD2 (6 bases). V was clipped by 5 bases and J by 5 bases, with 18 bases between them. Germline assignment: CDR1 SEHNR and CDR2 FQNEAQ (reference sequence). The CDR3 has 15 amino acids.

This clone was detected only a few times. V usage is TRBV7-2 and J usage is TRBJ2-2; D is possibly TRBD2 (5 bases). The length of the CDR3 is 13 residues. Germline CDR1 SGHTA, CDR2 FQGNSA. Between the trimmed V and J ends, which lost 7 bases and 10 bases, there was a span of 16 bases. CDR3 bases: TGTGCCAGCACACGACACGGGGTATCGGAGCTGTTTTTT. Translated, it gives CASTRHGVSELFF.

This chain joins TRBV6-5 and TRBJ2-7, with D possibly matching TRBD1 (6 bases). This CDR3 has 14 residues. Germline V gene lookup returns CDR1 MNHEY and CDR2 SVGAGI. Deletions cut 9 bases from V and 3 bases from J, with 18 bases between. The CDR3: CASGVGALFYEQYF. As DNA, the CDR3 is TGTGCCAGTGGGGTGGGGGCCTTATTCTACGAGCAGTACTTC.

The chain recombines TRBV19 with TRBJ1-4; no definite D call. This CDR3 spans 16 amino acids. V was pared by 6 bases and J by 0 bases, with 14 bases between. Germline CDR1 reads LNHDA; CDR2 reads SQIVND (reference sequence). The DNA for the CDR3 is TGTGCCAGTAGCCCGAGACTGAGCTCAACTAATGAAAAACTGTTTTTT. Its translation: CASSPRLSSTNEKLFF. The full variable domain, in which reference TRBV19 and TRBJ1-4 provide the parts outside the CDR3, is DGGITQSPKYLFRKEGQNVTLSCEQNLNHDAMYWYRQDPGQGLRLIYYSQIVNDFQKGDIAEGYSVSREKKESFPLTVTSAQKNPTAFYLCASSPRLSSTNEKLFFGSGTQLSVL.

The chain couples TRBV30 to TRBJ1-5, with 7 bases matching TRBD1. CDR3 size: 13 residues. The ends lost 5 bases at V and 6 bases at J; junction bases unmatched: 7. Germline V gives CDR1 GTSNPN, CDR2 SVGIG (reference sequence). The CDR3 coding sequence is TGTGCCTGGGGACGACAGGGTCCTCAGCCCCAGCATTTT. Its translation is CAWGRQGPQPQHF.

CDR3 coding DNA: TGCGCCAGCAGCTTGGGGGGAGGGGAACGCTACACCTTC. This encodes CASSLGGGERYTF. The V gene is TRBV5-1, the J gene TRBJ1-2; maybe TRBD1 (5 bases). The length of the CDR3 is 13 residues. Trimming pared 0 bases from V and 9 bases from J, leaving 12 bases between. Germline CDR1 reads SGHRS; CDR2 reads YFSETQ.

The chain links TRBV27 to TRBJ1-1; D not resolved. Germline CDR1 is MNHEY and CDR2 is SMNVEV (reference sequence). Trimming stripped 1 base from V and 3 bases from J, with 6 bases between. The length of the CDR3 is 13 residues. The CDR3 nucleotides are TGTGCCAGCAGTTTATTACAGTACACTGAAGCTTTCTTT. It codes for CASSLLQYTEAFF.